The 20 T cell receptor beta chains below all came from one sample that was sequenced in a study of cytomegalovirus exposure and HLA in healthy donors. Primers: 60 Vbeta forward and 13 Jbeta reverse. Sequencing used immunoSEQ multiplex PCR; TCRdb keeps in-frame clones, though not all of them. The sample lists 130,000 to 150,000 clones; almost 80% were seen once. Sequenced: PBMCs. The source is a woman between 35 and 50 years old in good health and CMV-seropositive.

The V call is TRBV5-4, the J call TRBJ2-1; 8 positions match TRBD1. CDR3 length equals 15 residues. V dropped 4 bases and J dropped 9; count of bases not matched to a gene: 12. Germline V gives CDR1 SGHNT, CDR2 YYREEE (reference sequence). CDR3 coding DNA: TGTGCCAGCAGCCAGACAGGGGTCTTCTTTGGTGAGCAGTTCTTC. As protein: CASSQTGVFFGEQFF.

The chain has TRBV4-1 and TRBJ1-5; D is possibly TRBD1 (6 bases). Germline V gene sequence: CDR1 MGHRA, CDR2 YSYEKL. V lost 0 bases and J lost 0, with 15 bases in between. This CDR3 spans 18 amino acids. The DNA for the CDR3 is TGCGCCAGCAGCCAAGAGATTGACAGGATGGGTAGCAATCAGCCCCAGCATTTT. Translated, it gives CASSQEIDRMGSNQPQHF.

This clone was detected only a few times. The chain carries TRBV6-5 and TRBJ2-1; D unclear. Germline V lookup: CDR1 MNHEY, CDR2 SVGAGI. The CDR3 totals 10 residues. Trimming removed 8 bases at V and 4 bases at J, with 3 bases between. CDR3: CASPYNEQFF. Here the CDR3 DNA reads TGTGCCAGCCCTTACAATGAGCAGTTCTTC.

The chain employs TRBV5-5 and TRBJ1-5; a possible D gene is TRBD1 (6 bases). There are 14 residues in the CDR3. Deletions cut 0 bases from V and 7 bases from J, with 11 bases between. CDR1 is SGHKS, CDR2 YYEKEE, per germline (reference sequence). The CDR3 nucleotides read TGTGCCAGCAGCTTGGCGGGCAGGGGACAGCCCCAGCATTTT. It translates to CASSLAGRGQPQHF.

The rearrangement uses TRBV25-1 and TRBJ2-1; TRBD2 matches 7 bases. V was clipped by 5 bases and J by 5 bases; unmatched bases: 6. CDR3 length: 14 amino acids. CDR1 and CDR2 (germline): MGHDK, SYGVNS. Here the CDR3 DNA reads TGTGCCAGCAGTAGTAGTGCGGGGGACAATGAGCAGTTCTTC. Translating gives CASSSSAGDNEQFF. Full variable domain (remainder filled in from reference TRBV25-1 and TRBJ2-1): EADIYQTPRYLVIGTGKKITLECSQTMGHDKMYWYQQDPGMELHLIHYSYGVNSTEKGDLSSESTVSRIRTEHFPLTLESARPSHTSQYLCASSSSAGDNEQFFGPGTRLTVL.

The rearrangement links TRBV6-1 to TRBJ2-3, with D tentatively TRBD2 (6 bases). The CDR3 has 13 amino acids. Germline loops: CDR1 MNHNS, CDR2 SASEGT. Trimming cost V 5 bases and J 5 bases, with 11 bases left between them. The CDR3 region has the DNA TGTGCCAGCAGTCGCCTGGGGGGAGATACGCAGTATTTT. It specifies CASSRLGGDTQYF.

This sequence joins TRBV4-2 and TRBJ2-6, with D perhaps matching TRBD1 (6 bases). The CDR3 contains 15 residues. With 1 base removed from V and 4 bases from J, the gap between germline ends came to 8 bases. CDR1 and CDR2 from the germline V gene are LGHNA and YNFKEQ. CDR3 sequence: CASSQAGTGANVLTF. DNA of the CDR3: TGTGCCAGCAGCCAAGCCGGGACAGGGGCCAACGTCCTGACTTTC.

The chain employs TRBV4-2 and TRBJ1-5; unclear D gene. CDR3 length: 13 residues. Germline CDR1 and CDR2: LGHNA and YNFKEQ. V was cut by 0 bases and J by 3 bases, with 3 bases left in between. CDR3 in amino acids: CASSQEANQPQHF. The CDR3 nucleotides read TGTGCCAGCAGCCAAGAGGCCAATCAGCCCCAGCATTTT.

The rearrangement joins TRBV5-6 to TRBJ2-3, with D unresolved. The germline CDR1 and CDR2 sequences are SGHDT and YYEEEE. The length of the CDR3 is 13 residues. Trimming pared 4 bases from V and 4 bases from J, leaving 10 bases between. CDR3: CASSLRLSDTQYF. The CDR3 DNA reads as TGTGCCAGCAGCCTACGCTTGTCAGATACGCAGTATTTT.

This clone was found once. The chain joins TRBV18 to TRBJ1-4; D gene ambiguous. Per the germline V gene, CDR1 is KGHSH and CDR2 is LQKENI. There are 17 residues in the CDR3. Trimming shortened V by 3 bases and J by 6 bases, and 20 bases separated the two germline ends. The CDR3 reads CASSPLMGVEAYEKLFF. In nucleotides, the CDR3 is TGTGCCAGCTCACCGCTAATGGGTGTCGAGGCCTATGAAAAACTGTTTTTT. The full variable domain, completed using reference TRBV18 and TRBJ1-4, is NAGVMQNPRHLVRRRGQEARLRCSPMKGHSHVYWYRQLPEEGLKFMVYLQKENIIDESGMPKERFSAEFPKEGPSILRIQQVVRGDSAAYFCASSPLMGVEAYEKLFFGSGTQLSVL.

The CDR3 is CASSLGSAGFGGYTF. The CDR3 coding sequence is TGCGCCAGCAGCTTGGGATCAGCAGGGTTCGGTGGCTACACCTTC. The chain couples TRBV5-1 to TRBJ1-2; D perhaps matches TRBD1 (5 bases). Germline values: CDR1 SGHRS, CDR2 YFSETQ. V was shortened by 0 bases and J by 7 bases, with 16 bases between the two germline ends. The CDR3 totals 15 residues.

This chain joins TRBV6-1 and TRBJ2-2; 9 bases are shared with TRBD1. The germline gives CDR1 MNHNS, CDR2 SASEGT. With V trimmed by 4 bases and J by 4 bases, 4 bases remained unmatched. The CDR3 is made up of 15 amino acids. In nucleotides, the CDR3 is TGTGCCAGCAGTGCTGGGGACAGGGTCACCGGGGAGCTGTTTTTT. Translation gives CASSAGDRVTGELFF.

In this sample, this clone turned up once. The chain has TRBV19 and TRBJ1-2, with 9 nucleotides matching TRBD1. In germline, CDR1 is LNHDA, CDR2 SQIVND (reference sequence). With V trimmed by 4 bases and J by 4 bases, 4 bases remained unmatched. This CDR3 has 14 residues. CDR3 DNA: TGTGCCAGTAGTACCCGGGACAGGGTCTATGGCTACACCTTC. Translation gives CASSTRDRVYGYTF.

The chain is built from TRBV5-1 and TRBJ2-7; 14 bases align to TRBD2. Trimming removed 2 bases from V and 1 base from J; junction bases left unmatched: 5. The CDR3 sequence is 17 residues long. Germline V gives CDR1 SGHRS, CDR2 YFSETQ. The CDR3 protein is CASSFGTSGRQSYEQYF. In DNA form, the CDR3 reads TGCGCCAGCAGCTTCGGGACTAGCGGGAGACAATCCTACGAGCAGTACTTC.

The chain has TRBV5-1 and TRBJ2-2; D might be TRBD2 (5 bases). V dropped 3 bases and J dropped 2 bases, with 8 bases sitting between them. Germline CDR1 and CDR2: SGHRS and YFSETQ. This CDR3 has 14 amino acids. The CDR3 sequence: CASSSDYNTGELFF. CDR3 sequence (DNA): TGCGCCAGCAGCTCCGACTATAACACCGGGGAGCTGTTTTTT. Based on the CDR3 plus reference TRBV5-1 and TRBJ2-2, the full variable domain is KAGVTQTPRYLIKTRGQQVTLSCSPISGHRSVSWYQQTPGQGLQFLFEYFSETQRNKGNFPGRFSGRQFSNSRSEMNVSTLELGDSALYLCASSSDYNTGELFFGEGSRLTVL.

The chain joins TRBV10-2 to TRBJ2-3, with 8 bases fitting TRBD2. The germline CDR1 and CDR2 sequences are WSHSY and SAAADI. V trimming: 3 bases; J trimming: 2 bases; junction bases outside the gene matches: 7. This CDR3 contains 16 residues. The CDR3 loop is CASSEGRGAITDTQYF. In DNA, the CDR3 is TGCGCCAGCAGTGAAGGGCGGGGGGCGATCACAGATACGCAGTATTTT.

The chain couples TRBV6-5 to TRBJ2-7; D unresolved. The germline V and J ends were trimmed by 2 bases and 0 bases, with 8 bases remaining between them. The CDR3 is 14 amino acids. Germline assignment: CDR1 MNHEY and CDR2 SVGAGI. The CDR3 spells CASSYGPNSYEQYF. CDR3 nucleotide sequence: TGTGCCAGCAGTTACGGGCCGAACTCCTACGAGCAGTACTTC.

J is TRBJ1-1 and V is TRBV7-9, with TRBD1 as a possible D gene (5 bases). CDR3 length: 13 residues. V was shortened by 3 bases and J by 3 bases, with 8 bases between the two germline ends. Germline CDR1 is SEHNR and CDR2 is FQNEAQ (reference sequence). The DNA for the CDR3 is TGTGCCAGCAGCTTGGGGGGGGACACTGAAGCTTTCTTT. This translates into CASSLGGDTEAFF.

This chain joins TRBV19 and TRBJ2-1; 13 bases map to TRBD2. With V trimmed by 5 bases and J by 4 bases, 5 bases remained unmatched. This CDR3 is 16 amino acids long. The germline V gene has CDR1 LNHDA and CDR2 SQIVND (reference sequence). CDR3 loop: CASSLAGLAGYNEQFF. The CDR3 region has the DNA TGTGCCAGTAGTTTGGCGGGACTAGCGGGATACAATGAGCAGTTCTTC.

The chain joins TRBV6-5 to TRBJ2-1; maybe TRBD1 (5 bases). This CDR3 has 15 amino acids. Germline-derived CDR1 and CDR2 are MNHEY and SVGAGI. Trimming cost V 0 bases and J 4 bases, with 10 bases left between them. This CDR3 reads CASSYSTPGYNEQFF. DNA for the CDR3: TGTGCCAGCAGTTACTCGACTCCAGGGTACAATGAGCAGTTCTTC.